Below, one T cell receptor (beta chain) is given with its context. This entry belongs to a study of cytomegalovirus exposure and HLA in healthy donors. The PCR contained 60 Vbeta and 13 Jbeta primers. The data were produced by immunoSEQ multiplex PCR, yet TCRdb's version contains in-frame clones alone and is incomplete. Of about 250,000 clones in the sample, roughly 81% were seen once. Sequencing was done on a sample of PBMCs. The TCR originated in a girl aged 2 to 10 in good health and CMV-seronegative.

CDR3 loop: CASSNPVITLRYQPQHF. CDR3 sequence (DNA): TGTGCCAGTAGTAACCCGGTTATAACGCTCCGATATCAGCCCCAGCATTTT. The chain carries TRBV19 and TRBJ1-5, with D unclear. The CDR3 has 17 residues. Germline CDR1 LNHDA, CDR2 SQIVND (reference sequence). V was cut by 4 bases and J by 5 bases, with 21 bases left in between. The whole variable domain, remainder taken from reference TRBV19 and TRBJ1-5, is DGGITQSPKYLFRKEGQNVTLSCEQNLNHDAMYWYRQDPGQGLRLIYYSQIVNDFQKGDIAEGYSVSREKKESFPLTVTSAQKNPTAFYLCASSNPVITLRYQPQHFGDGTRLSIL.